This T cell receptor (beta chain) was obtained from a study of radiation and T cells in renal cell carcinoma. There are 14 residues in the CDR3. Germline assignment: CDR1 WNHNN and CDR2 SYGVQD (reference sequence). Trimming took 0 bases from V and 7 from J, leaving 12 bases between them. Time point given: blood 4 weeks post-SBRT, at nephrectomy. Indicated treatment: 15 Gy SBRT to primary tumor, nephrectomy 4 weeks later. Produced via immunoSEQ multiplex PCR; TCRdb's table is partial and in-frame only. The table shows 150,000 to 200,000 clones, with 88% occurring only once. The genes are TRBV10-1 and TRBJ1-1, with a tentative D call TRBD1 (6 bases). The sequenced sample was blood, obtained from a patient whose treatment included radiotherapy and nephrectomy. This receptor was obtained from a woman in her forties or fifties with renal cell carcinoma. The CDR3 protein is CASSESQGRNEAFF. The CDR3 coding sequence is TGCGCCAGCAGTGAGTCACAGGGTCGGAATGAAGCTTTCTTT.